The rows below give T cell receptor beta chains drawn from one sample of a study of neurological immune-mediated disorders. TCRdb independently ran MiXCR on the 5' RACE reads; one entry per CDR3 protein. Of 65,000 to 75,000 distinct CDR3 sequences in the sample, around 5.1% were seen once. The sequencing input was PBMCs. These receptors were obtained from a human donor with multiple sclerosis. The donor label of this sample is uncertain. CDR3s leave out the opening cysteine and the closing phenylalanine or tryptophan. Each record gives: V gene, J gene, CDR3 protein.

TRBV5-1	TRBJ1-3	ASSLREFGNTIY
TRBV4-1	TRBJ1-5	ASSPVDGLSTSNQPQH
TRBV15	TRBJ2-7	ATSRDWASGVYEQY
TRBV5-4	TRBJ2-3	ASSSPSTNTDTQY
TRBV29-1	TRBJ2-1	SVNVNGSYNEQF
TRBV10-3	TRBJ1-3	AISWDREDTIY
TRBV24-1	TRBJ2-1	ATSDFGRGSYNEQF
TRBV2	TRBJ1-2	ASRADGAYGYGYT
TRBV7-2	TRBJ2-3	ASSSRLADTQY
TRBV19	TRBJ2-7	ASSIRAGYGSNEQY
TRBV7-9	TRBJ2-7	ASSHSLRQGLTYEQY
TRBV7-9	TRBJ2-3	ASSSLEDWSTDTQY
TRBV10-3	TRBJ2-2	AISESGGLASNTGELF
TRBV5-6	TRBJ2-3	ASSLFGSGVSTDTQY
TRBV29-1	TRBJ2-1	SVVGEGAGSYNEQF
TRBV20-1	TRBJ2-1	SAREPRDNEQF
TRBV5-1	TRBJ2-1	ASSLDRGVYNEQF
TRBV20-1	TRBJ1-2	SASPGNYGYT
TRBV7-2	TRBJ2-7	ASSRTSYEQY
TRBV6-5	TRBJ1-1	ASSYWAGSEAF
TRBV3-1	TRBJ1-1	ASSDSAGENTEAF
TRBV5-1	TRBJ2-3	ASSLEGRGDTQY
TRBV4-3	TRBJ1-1	ASSLSGVYTEAF
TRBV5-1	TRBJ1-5	AVPRGTGFAPQH
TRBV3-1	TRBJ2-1	ASSYDRGTYNEQF
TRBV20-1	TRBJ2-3	SARSLATDTQY
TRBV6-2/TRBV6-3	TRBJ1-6	ASTDRGYNSPLH
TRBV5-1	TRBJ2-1	ASSPGPGGNNEQF
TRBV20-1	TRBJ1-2	SARGARGLDGYT
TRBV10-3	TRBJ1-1	AISESVGFTGRNTEAF
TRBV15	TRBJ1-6	ATSQGRPLNSPLH
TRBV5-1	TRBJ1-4	ASSPPDGEKLF
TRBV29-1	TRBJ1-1	SVEDLMNTEAF
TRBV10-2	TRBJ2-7	ASSPGQGSYEQY